A single T cell receptor (beta chain) is shown here with its context. Antigen: not known. The data originate from a study of T cells in Graves' hyperthyroidism and ophthalmopathy. Study observations and caveats: Ophthalmopathy was distinguished from stable hyperthyroidism by 13 V-J signatures.

There are 17 residues in the CDR3. Germline CDR1 reads LNHNV; CDR2 reads YYDKDF (reference sequence). The V segment lost 1 base and the J segment 3 bases; nucleotides outside the gene matches: 11. Template material for amplifying TCR beta CDR3 regions consisted of RNA transcripts. Carried out on the TCR CDR3, a first-round RT-PCR used the HTBI primer set. TCRdb re-called the multiplex PCR reads with MiXCR, one entry per CDR3 protein. The data contain more than 500,000 distinct CDR3 sequences, about 16% of them seen just once; the ten biggest clones take up 25% to 30%. The J gene is TRBJ2-5, the V gene TRBV15; 7 bases match TRBD2. Sequencing was done on a sample of blood. This clonotype was sampled from a woman aged 30 to 39 with Graves' ophthalmopathy. CDR3 bases: TGTGCCACCAGCAGAGCCTTAACGGCTAGCGGAGAAGAGACCCAGTACTTC. It translates to CATSRALTASGEETQYF.